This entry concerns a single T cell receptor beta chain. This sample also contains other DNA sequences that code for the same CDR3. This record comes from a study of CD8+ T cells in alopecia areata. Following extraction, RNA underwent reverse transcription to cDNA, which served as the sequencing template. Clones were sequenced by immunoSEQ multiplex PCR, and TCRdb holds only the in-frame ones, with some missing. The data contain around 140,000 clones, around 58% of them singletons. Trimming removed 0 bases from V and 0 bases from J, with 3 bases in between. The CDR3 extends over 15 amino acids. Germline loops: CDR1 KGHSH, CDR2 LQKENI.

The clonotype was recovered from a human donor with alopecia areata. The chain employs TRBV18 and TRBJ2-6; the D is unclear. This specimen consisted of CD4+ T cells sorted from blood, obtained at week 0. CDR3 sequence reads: CASSPPNSGANVLTF. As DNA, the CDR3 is TGTGCCAGCTCACCACCGAACTCTGGGGCCAACGTCCTGACTTTC.